The clone carrying this TCR beta chain was detected only a few times. A read error may produce the germline difference seen at one junction end. This specimen comes from a study of T cell repertoires in aging, cancer and after chemotherapy. About the research overall: Healthy donor repertoires were recorded over several months to years and showed clear clonal overlap.

Peripheral blood genomic DNA, not sorted cells or RNA, was the template. TRB rearrangements spanning V, D and J were amplified using mixed TRB-A/B primers. A single record per CDR3 protein comes from TCRdb applying MiXCR to the multiplex PCR reads. The sample consists of 10,000 to 13,000 distinct CDR3 sequences, around 30% of them appearing once. Germline CDR1 LGHNA, CDR2 YSLEER. This CDR3 contains 12 residues. The clonotype was recovered from a human donor in good health. The chain joins TRBV4-3 to TRBJ2-1; 7 bases align to TRBD2. Sequencing input: blood. The CDR3 region is CASSPGGSQLRF. The CDR3 nucleotides are TGCGCCAGCAGCCCAGGCGGGAGTCAACTGCGGTTC.